These T cell receptor beta chains were read from a single sample in a study of blood T cell repertoires in COVID-19. Sequenced by immunoSEQ multiplex PCR; TCRdb stores in-frame clones only, minus some. The sample has about 100,000 clones; over 85% are singletons. The sequenced sample consisted of peripheral blood. Source of these receptors: a human donor with COVID-19, enrolled during active disease. The donor label of this sample is uncertain. The CDR3 runs from the conserved cysteine through the conserved F or W. A D gene is named only where the DNA matches it firmly. The listing skips clone size in some rows; elsewhere it reads once, few, many or a size class.

TRBD1	TRBV7-2	-	TRBJ1-2	TGTGCCAGCAGCTTAGAGGGGGCGAGGAGGGGCTACACCTTC	CASSLEGARRGYTF
-	TRBV3-1/TRBV3-2	once	TRBJ1-3	TGTGCCAGCAGCCAAGTAGGGGGGGATGGAAACACCATATATTTT	CASSQVGGDGNTIYF
TRBD1	TRBV3-1/TRBV3-2	few	TRBJ2-7	TGTGCCAGCAGCCGGGGAGTTGGGACAGGGTCCTACGAGCAGTACTTC	CASSRGVGTGSYEQYF
TRBD2	TRBV7-3	once	TRBJ2-5	TGTGCCAGCAGCTTAGTTGCGGGAGTAGAGACCCAGTACTTC	CASSLVAGVETQYF
TRBD2	TRBV19	-	TRBJ2-1	TGTGCCAGTACCAATCAGAAGACTAGCGGTTCCTACAATGAGCAGTTCTTC	CASTNQKTSGSYNEQFF
-	TRBV6-1	-	TRBJ1-2	TGTGCCAGCAGTGAAAAACTGAGCTATGGCTACACCTTC	CASSEKLSYGYTF
-	TRBV19	-	TRBJ2-7	TGTGCCAGTAGTATGGAGGGATACGAGCAGTACTTC	CASSMEGYEQYF
TRBD1	TRBV4-1	once	TRBJ1-5	TGCGCCAGCAGCCCGGGACAGGGACCTAAGGGTCCCCAGCATTTT	CASSPGQGPKGPQHF
TRBD2	TRBV9	once	TRBJ2-3	TGTGCCAGCAGCTTTACTAGCGACCTGGGCGATACGCAGTATTTT	CASSFTSDLGDTQYF
TRBD2	TRBV11-3	-	TRBJ2-1	TGTGCCAGCAGCTGGGGGGAGGGCGGGAGTGAGCAGTTCTTC	CASSWGEGGSEQFF
TRBD1	TRBV7-6	-	TRBJ1-2	TGTGCCAGCAGCTTAGCGACAGGGGGGCAATATGGCTACACCTTC	CASSLATGGQYGYTF
-	TRBV7-9	once	TRBJ1-3	TGTGCCAGCAGCCCACCCTCAGGGACTGGAAACACCATATATTTT	CASSPPSGTGNTIYF
TRBD1	TRBV7-3	-	TRBJ2-2	TGTGCCAGCAGCCCTGAGGCAGGGGGCGCGGGGGAGCTGTTTTTT	CASSPEAGGAGELFF
-	TRBV5-1	-	TRBJ2-1	TGCGCCAGCAGCTTGGCGGGGGCCTACAATGAGCAGTTCTTC	CASSLAGAYNEQFF
-	TRBV10-3	few	TRBJ2-2	TGTGCCATCAGTGAGAGAACGGGAGCTGACGGGGAGCTGTTTTTT	CAISERTGADGELFF
-	TRBV6-1	-	TRBJ2-7	TGTGCCAGCAGTGAATTATACGAGCAGTACTTC	CASSELYEQYF
-	TRBV30	-	TRBJ2-7	TGTGCCTGGAGTCAGTGGCGGATCCACGAGCAGTACTTC	CAWSQWRIHEQYF
TRBD1	TRBV7-2	-	TRBJ1-1	TGTGCCAGCAAATACGGGACAGACATGAACACTGAAGCTTTCTTT	CASKYGTDMNTEAFF
TRBD1	TRBV2	-	TRBJ2-1	TGTGCCAGCAGTGAAGCATGGACAGGGGGGCAGTTCTTC	CASSEAWTGGQFF
TRBD1	TRBV7-3	-	TRBJ1-5	TGTGCCAGCAGCCCATTACCCCAGGGGGCCGGTAGCAATCAGCCCCAGCATTTT	CASSPLPQGAGSNQPQHF
TRBD1	TRBV4-1	-	TRBJ1-2	TGCGCCAGCAGCCAACAGGGGGTGTATGGCTACACCTTC	CASSQQGVYGYTF
TRBD1	TRBV7-9	-	TRBJ1-2	TGTGCCAGCAGTTTTACAGGGGACGATGGCTACACCTTC	CASSFTGDDGYTF
-	TRBV5-1	-	TRBJ1-2	TGCGCCAGCAGCTTGTCCTTCAACTATGGCTACACCTTC	CASSLSFNYGYTF
TRBD1	TRBV5-6	-	TRBJ1-3	TGTGCCAGCTCCGCCTTGGACAGGCATGGAAACACCATATATTTT	CASSALDRHGNTIYF
-	TRBV3-1/TRBV3-2	once	TRBJ2-5	TGTGCCAGCAGCCAAAATCCTCAGACCCAGTACTTC	CASSQNPQTQYF
TRBD1	TRBV2	once	TRBJ2-5	TGTGCCAGCAACAAAGGACAGGGAAATGTAGAGACCCAGTACTTC	CASNKGQGNVETQYF
-	TRBV9	-	TRBJ1-4	TGTGCCAGCAGCCCGGGAGCAGCAACTAATGAAAAACTGTTTTTT	CASSPGAATNEKLFF
-	TRBV7-8	-	TRBJ1-5	TGTGCCAGCAGCTTAATACCAGGGGTCAATCAGCCCCAGCATTTT	CASSLIPGVNQPQHF
-	TRBV11-2	-	TRBJ1-2	TGTGCCAGCAGCCCCGGGGGAGAGGAATATGGCTACACCTTC	CASSPGGEEYGYTF
TRBD1	TRBV6-5	-	TRBJ2-2	TGTGCCAGCAGTACTGGACAGGGGTCCGGGGAGCTGTTTTTT	CASSTGQGSGELFF
TRBD1	TRBV6-1	once	TRBJ1-4	TGTGCCAGCAGTGAAGCGCTAGTCAGGGGGCGTGAAAAACTGTTTTTT	CASSEALVRGREKLFF
TRBD1	TRBV5-1	-	TRBJ1-2	TGCGCCAGCAGCCAGACGATGACCGGGACAGGGGCATATGGCTACACCTTC	CASSQTMTGTGAYGYTF
-	TRBV6-5	-	TRBJ2-7	TGTGCCAGCAGTCGACCAGGGGTCGACGAGCAGTACTTC	CASSRPGVDEQYF
-	TRBV7-3	-	TRBJ2-7	TGTGCCAGCAGCTTAGGGCAGGGGAGCTCCTACGAGCAGTACTTC	CASSLGQGSSYEQYF
TRBD1	TRBV12-3/TRBV12-4	-	TRBJ1-1	TGTGCCAGCAGACCGACAGGGCTCACTGAAGCTTTCTTT	CASRPTGLTEAFF
TRBD2	TRBV9	once	TRBJ2-1	TGTGCCAGCAGCGTAGCGGCCGGGACTAGCGACTACAATGAGCAGTTCTTC	CASSVAAGTSDYNEQFF
-	TRBV5-5	-	TRBJ1-6	TGTGCCAGCACACCTACGGGGGATAATTCACCCCTCCACTTT	CASTPTGDNSPLHF
TRBD1	TRBV30	-	TRBJ1-4	TGTGCCTGGAGTCAGGGGGCAACGGGAAAACTGTTTTTT	CAWSQGATGKLFF
-	TRBV14	-	TRBJ1-1	TGTGCCAGCAGCCTGTACAGAGACACTGAAGCTTTCTTT	CASSLYRDTEAFF
-	TRBV2	-	TRBJ2-3	TGTGCCAGCATGAGGTTTTCAAAGGATCGCACAGATACGCAGTATTTT	CASMRFSKDRTDTQYF
-	TRBV5-1	once	TRBJ2-1	TGCGCCAGCAGCTTGGTGCATACCAGCTCCTACAATGAGCAGTTCTTC	CASSLVHTSSYNEQFF
-	TRBV12-3/TRBV12-4	-	TRBJ1-6	TGTGCCAGCAGCCAGAATAATTCACCCCTCCACTTT	CASSQNNSPLHF
-	TRBV19	few	TRBJ2-1	TGTGCCAGTAGTCCCTCACAGAGAAGACGCTCCTACAATGAGCAGTTCTTC	CASSPSQRRRSYNEQFF
TRBD1	TRBV5-4	-	TRBJ2-7	TGTGCCAGCAGCTGGGGACAGGGAAGCGAGCAGTACTTC	CASSWGQGSEQYF
TRBD1	TRBV19	once	TRBJ1-3	TGTGCCAGTAGTATCCCACATGGGACAGGAGGAAACACCATATATTTT	CASSIPHGTGGNTIYF
TRBD1	TRBV7-9	-	TRBJ2-4	TGTGCCAGCAGACCGACAGGGAAAGTTCCTTCGGGCAAAAACATTCAGTACTTC	CASRPTGKVPSGKNIQYF
TRBD2	TRBV27	-	TRBJ2-1	TGTGCCAGCAGTTTGCTAGCGGGGGAGACCAATGAGCAGTTCTTC	CASSLLAGETNEQFF
-	TRBV6-5	-	TRBJ1-4	TGTGCCAGCAGGCCCGGACAGCCAAATGAAAAACTGTTTTTT	CASRPGQPNEKLFF
TRBD1	TRBV5-1	-	TRBJ1-1	TGCGCCAGCCAAAAAGGTCCAGGGACAGGTTTTTCTGAAGCTTTCTTT	CASQKGPGTGFSEAFF
TRBD2	TRBV10-3	-	TRBJ2-1	TGTGCCATCAGTGAGTCGACGGGCGGGGGGGCGAATGAGCAGTTCTTC	CAISESTGGGANEQFF
-	TRBV21-1	-	TRBJ2-1	TGTGCCAGCAGCAGCGGAGGACTAGCGGGGGGTGATTCCTACAATGAGCAGTTCTTC	CASSSGGLAGGDSYNEQFF
TRBD1	TRBV10-1	-	TRBJ2-2	TGCGCCAGCAGTACAGGGGGAGTCACCGGGGAGCTGTTTTTT	CASSTGGVTGELFF
TRBD1	TRBV30	once	TRBJ2-3	TGTGCCGGGAACAGGGGCGGCACAGATACGCAGTATTTT	CAGNRGGTDTQYF
TRBD2	TRBV6-5	few	TRBJ2-7	TGTGCCAGCCAGCGGGGGCGGGTAAACGAGCAGTACTTC	CASQRGRVNEQYF
-	TRBV3-1/TRBV3-2	-	TRBJ2-1	TGTGCCAGCAAGAGCGGACGCGAGCAGTTCTTC	CASKSGREQFF
TRBD1	TRBV2	-	TRBJ1-2	TGTGCCAGCAGCATTACCGGGACAGGCTATGGCTACACCTTC	CASSITGTGYGYTF
-	TRBV5-1	-	TRBJ1-3	TGCGCCAGCAGCCCTAACAGGGATGGAAACACCATATATTTT	CASSPNRDGNTIYF
TRBD1	TRBV3-1/TRBV3-2	-	TRBJ2-7	TGTGCCAGCAGCCCGTGGGACAGAGGGTCCTACGAGCAGTACTTC	CASSPWDRGSYEQYF
-	TRBV10-1	-	TRBJ1-1	TGCGCCAGCAGTGACAGGGCGAACACTGAAGCTTTCTTT	CASSDRANTEAFF
TRBD1	TRBV9	-	TRBJ2-3	TGTGCCAGCAGCGTAGAGGGGACAGGGGGGATAGATACGCAGTATTTT	CASSVEGTGGIDTQYF